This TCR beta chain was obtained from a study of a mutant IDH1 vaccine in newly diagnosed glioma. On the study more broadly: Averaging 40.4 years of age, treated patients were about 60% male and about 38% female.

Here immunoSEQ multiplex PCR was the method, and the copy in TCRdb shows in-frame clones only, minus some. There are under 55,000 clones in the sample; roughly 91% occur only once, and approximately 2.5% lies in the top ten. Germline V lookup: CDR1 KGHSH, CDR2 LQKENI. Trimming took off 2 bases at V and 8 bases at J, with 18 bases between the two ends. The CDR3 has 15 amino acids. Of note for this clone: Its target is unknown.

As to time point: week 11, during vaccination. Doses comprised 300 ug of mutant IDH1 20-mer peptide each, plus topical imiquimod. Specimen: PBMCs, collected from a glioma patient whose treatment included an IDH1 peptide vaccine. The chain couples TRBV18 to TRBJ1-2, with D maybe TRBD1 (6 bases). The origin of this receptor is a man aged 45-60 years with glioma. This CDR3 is CASSPTTGRSGGYTF. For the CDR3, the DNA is TGTGCCAGCTCACCAACGACAGGAAGGAGTGGGGGCTACACCTTC.